A single T cell receptor beta chain is shown here with its context. The sample comes from a study of blood T cell repertoires in COVID-19. Study details: In each case, the material was cDNA or gDNA derived from T cells, B-cell-depleted T cells, or PBMCs.

Trimming at V came to 5 bases and at J to 4 bases, leaving 3 bases not matched to a gene. The germline V gene has CDR1 MNHNY and CDR2 SVGAGI (reference sequence). The CDR3 length is 14 residues. Sequencing used immunoSEQ multiplex PCR; TCRdb keeps in-frame clones, though not all of them. The data hold 100,000 or so clones, with roughly 80% observed a single time. Material for sequencing was peripheral blood. The chain carries TRBV6-6 and TRBJ1-3; TRBD1 matches at 9 bases. This TCR was sampled from a man aged 70 or older with active or convalescent COVID-19. The CDR3 spells CASSGQGTGNTIYF. In DNA form, the CDR3 reads TGTGCCAGCAGTGGACAGGGGACCGGAAACACCATATATTTT.